These T cell receptor beta chains were read from a single sample in a study of blood T cells in healthy people across ages. TCRdb redid the calling of the 5' RACE reads with MiXCR, one entry per CDR3 protein. The table shows around 1,000,000 distinct CDR3 sequences, with 20% to 25% occurring only once. A further study also used this sample, focusing on T cells of mothers and their children.

The source material was blood. The receptor source for this set is a girl aged 2-10 years in good health. CDR3s include the opening cysteine and the closing phenylalanine or tryptophan. Fields, in order: J gene, D gene, V gene, clone size, CDR3 DNA, CDR3 protein. The D gene is left open where the match is weak. Not every row has a clone size; where given, it reads once, few, many or a size class.

j_gene: TRBJ2-3; d_gene: -; v_gene: TRBV12-3/TRBV12-4; abundance: few; CDR3nt: TGTGCCAGCAGTTTTAGCTGGGGCACAGATACGCAGTATTTT; CDR3aa: CASSFSWGTDTQYF
j_gene: TRBJ1-3; d_gene: -; v_gene: TRBV28; abundance: few; CDR3nt: TGTGCCAGCAGTTCATCTTACTCTGGAAACACCATATATTTT; CDR3aa: CASSSSYSGNTIYF
j_gene: TRBJ2-7; d_gene: -; v_gene: TRBV3-1; abundance: -; CDR3nt: TGTGCCAGCAGCCCCGGTGGGGGGATAGACGAGAAGCAGTACTTC; CDR3aa: CASSPGGGIDEKQYF
j_gene: TRBJ1-4; d_gene: TRBD1; v_gene: TRBV6-1; abundance: -; CDR3nt: TGTGCCAGCAGTGAATCGGGACAGATGTTTTTT; CDR3aa: CASSESGQMFF
j_gene: TRBJ1-2; d_gene: -; v_gene: TRBV20-1; abundance: once; CDR3nt: TGCAGTGCCGTAAAACTAACAGACCTGACTGGCTACACCTTC; CDR3aa: CSAVKLTDLTGYTF
j_gene: TRBJ1-6; d_gene: TRBD1; v_gene: TRBV28; abundance: few; CDR3nt: TGTGCCAGCAGTTTTCTCCCGACAGGGAGATCCTATAATTCACCCCTCCACTTT; CDR3aa: CASSFLPTGRSYNSPLHF
j_gene: TRBJ1-2; d_gene: -; v_gene: TRBV29-1; abundance: -; CDR3nt: TGCAGCGTTGAAGGGGAGCGGTGGGGCTACACCTTC; CDR3aa: CSVEGERWGYTF
j_gene: TRBJ2-5; d_gene: -; v_gene: TRBV4-1; abundance: few; CDR3nt: TGCGCCAGCAGCCAAGAGCCAGACTCGTCCCCCCTCCCGTACTTC; CDR3aa: CASSQEPDSSPLPYF
j_gene: TRBJ2-7; d_gene: TRBD1; v_gene: TRBV9; abundance: -; CDR3nt: TGTGCCAGCAGCGTATCTACAGGGGCCTACTACGAGCAGTACTTC; CDR3aa: CASSVSTGAYYEQYF
j_gene: TRBJ2-2; d_gene: -; v_gene: TRBV12-3/TRBV12-4; abundance: many; CDR3nt: TGTGCCAGCAGCGAAAGGACAGCCTCTTTCGGCGGGGAGCTGTTTTTT; CDR3aa: CASSERTASFGGELFF
j_gene: TRBJ2-7; d_gene: -; v_gene: TRBV3-1; abundance: -; CDR3nt: TGTGCCAGCAGCCAAGCCCCAGGCGGAAACTACGAGCAGTACTTC; CDR3aa: CASSQAPGGNYEQYF
j_gene: TRBJ2-3; d_gene: -; v_gene: TRBV27; abundance: -; CDR3nt: TGTGCCAGCAGTCCTCGGGACCTGGAGGCGGATACGCAGTATTTT; CDR3aa: CASSPRDLEADTQYF
j_gene: TRBJ2-1; d_gene: -; v_gene: TRBV6-6; abundance: -; CDR3nt: TGTGCCAGCAGTTACGGTATCCCGAGCTCCTACAATGAGCAGTTCTTC; CDR3aa: CASSYGIPSSYNEQFF
j_gene: TRBJ2-3; d_gene: TRBD1; v_gene: TRBV11-2; abundance: few; CDR3nt: TGTGCCAGCAGCTTAGTTGTGACAGGGGCTCTCACAGATACGCAGTATTTT; CDR3aa: CASSLVVTGALTDTQYF
j_gene: TRBJ1-2; d_gene: -; v_gene: TRBV12-3/TRBV12-4; abundance: few; CDR3nt: TGTGCCAGCAGTCCGCCCCCGGGGCGTCCCGATGCGTATGGCTACACCTTC; CDR3aa: CASSPPPGRPDAYGYTF
j_gene: TRBJ2-1; d_gene: -; v_gene: TRBV27; abundance: -; CDR3nt: TGTGCCAGCAGTTTAAATGTGGAAATGAATCGGTACAATGAGCAGTTCTTC; CDR3aa: CASSLNVEMNRYNEQFF
j_gene: TRBJ1-2; d_gene: -; v_gene: TRBV4-1; abundance: few; CDR3nt: TGCGCCAGCAGCCAAGATAGGGGGGGCTATGGCTACACCTTC; CDR3aa: CASSQDRGGYGYTF
j_gene: TRBJ2-2; d_gene: TRBD1; v_gene: TRBV6-2/TRBV6-3; abundance: -; CDR3nt: TGTGCCAGCAGTAAAGGGGGCGAAGGCACCGGGGAGCTGTTTTTT; CDR3aa: CASSKGGEGTGELFF
j_gene: TRBJ2-5; d_gene: TRBD2; v_gene: TRBV28; abundance: -; CDR3nt: TGTGCCAGCAGTTTCGGGGGGACCCAGTGCTTC; CDR3aa: CASSFGGTQCF
j_gene: TRBJ2-1; d_gene: TRBD2; v_gene: TRBV6-4; abundance: few; CDR3nt: TGTGCCAGCAGTGCTTTAGCGGGGAGCTCCTACAATGAGCAGTTCTTC; CDR3aa: CASSALAGSSYNEQFF
j_gene: TRBJ1-5; d_gene: -; v_gene: TRBV2; abundance: -; CDR3nt: TGTGCCAGCGCCCGGGAGGGCCAGCCCCAGCATTTT; CDR3aa: CASAREGQPQHF
j_gene: TRBJ2-1; d_gene: -; v_gene: TRBV13; abundance: -; CDR3nt: TGTGCCAGCAGCTTAGGCCCGGGGGCAAATGAGCAGTTCTTC; CDR3aa: CASSLGPGANEQFF
j_gene: TRBJ1-4; d_gene: -; v_gene: TRBV2; abundance: many; CDR3nt: TGTGCCAGCGGCGGGGGAGCAACTAATGAAAAACTGTTTTTT; CDR3aa: CASGGGATNEKLFF
j_gene: TRBJ1-1; d_gene: -; v_gene: TRBV29-1; abundance: -; CDR3nt: TGCAGCGTTGTTGACTTCCTGAACACTGAAGCTTTCTTT; CDR3aa: CSVVDFLNTEAFF
j_gene: TRBJ1-1; d_gene: TRBD1; v_gene: TRBV29-1; abundance: -; CDR3nt: TGCAGCGCCACCTCCGGGACAGAAGGGAATGCTTTCTTT; CDR3aa: CSATSGTEGNAFF
j_gene: TRBJ1-1; d_gene: -; v_gene: TRBV2; abundance: -; CDR3nt: TGTGCCAGTCGGCGGGACCTGCCCGGCAACACTGAAGCTTTCTTT; CDR3aa: CASRRDLPGNTEAFF
j_gene: TRBJ2-5; d_gene: -; v_gene: TRBV12-3/TRBV12-4; abundance: -; CDR3nt: TGTGCCAGCAGTTCCGCTAGCCTACAAGAGACCCAGTACTTC; CDR3aa: CASSSASLQETQYF
j_gene: TRBJ2-4; d_gene: -; v_gene: TRBV11-3; abundance: -; CDR3nt: TGTGCCAGCAGCTTAGATCGGCTAGCTGGGGCCATTCAGTACTTC; CDR3aa: CASSLDRLAGAIQYF
j_gene: TRBJ2-5; d_gene: -; v_gene: TRBV10-1; abundance: -; CDR3nt: TGCGCCAGCAGTGAGAGATCAGGGGAGGAGACCCAGTACTTC; CDR3aa: CASSERSGEETQYF
j_gene: TRBJ2-5; d_gene: TRBD1; v_gene: TRBV20-1; abundance: few; CDR3nt: TGCAGTGTCCCCCCTGGCAACGGGGGACAGGGTCTGACCCAGTACTTC; CDR3aa: CSVPPGNGGQGLTQYF
j_gene: TRBJ2-3; d_gene: -; v_gene: TRBV5-1; abundance: -; CDR3nt: TGCGCCAGCAGCTTGGAGATGGGAAAGGCGCAGTATTTT; CDR3aa: CASSLEMGKAQYF
j_gene: TRBJ2-2; d_gene: -; v_gene: TRBV9; abundance: -; CDR3nt: TGTGCCAGCAGCCCCAGTCCCCCTAGCGTTGATGTAAGCACCGGGGAGCTGTTTTTT; CDR3aa: CASSPSPPSVDVSTGELFF
j_gene: TRBJ2-7; d_gene: TRBD2; v_gene: TRBV20-1; abundance: -; CDR3nt: TGCAGTGCCATCGGGACTAGCGGGGGCCTGAGCTCCTACGAGCAGCACTTC; CDR3aa: CSAIGTSGGLSSYEQHF
j_gene: TRBJ2-5; d_gene: -; v_gene: TRBV9; abundance: -; CDR3nt: TGTGCCAGCAGCGTGAAAGGGGCTGGAAAAGAGACCCAGTACTTC; CDR3aa: CASSVKGAGKETQYF
j_gene: TRBJ1-1; d_gene: -; v_gene: TRBV4-2; abundance: few; CDR3nt: TGTGCCAGCAGCCAAGACTCAGCGGCTGAAGCTTTCTTT; CDR3aa: CASSQDSAAEAFF
j_gene: TRBJ2-5; d_gene: TRBD1; v_gene: TRBV7-9; abundance: -; CDR3nt: TGTGCCAGCAGTCGCGAACAGGGGGAGACCCAGTACTTC; CDR3aa: CASSREQGETQYF
j_gene: TRBJ2-5; d_gene: TRBD2; v_gene: TRBV2; abundance: few; CDR3nt: TGTGCCAGCAGTGAACCCCGACTAGCGCTAAAAGAGACCCAGTACTTC; CDR3aa: CASSEPRLALKETQYF